A selection of T cell receptor beta chains follows, all from one sample in a study of control samples from healthy donors and cancer patients. This table comes from immunoSEQ multiplex PCR, and its TCRdb copy is limited to in-frame clones, with some not included. The sample yields 120,000 to 150,000 clones, roughly 93% seen once. Material: blood. All receptors come from a young man in good health. Each CDR3 is given with its conserved first and last residue. The D gene is left open where the match is weak. Expanded clones get a size class; other rows say once, few or many, or leave the size out.

size	J	D	V	CDR3	DNA
-	TRBJ1-5	-	TRBV7-8	CASSLGSPWDNQPQHF	TGTGCCAGCAGCTTAGGATCCCCCTGGGACAATCAGCCCCAGCATTTT
-	TRBJ1-1	-	TRBV2	CASMTRNTEAFF	TGTGCCAGCATGACCAGGAACACTGAAGCTTTCTTT
-	TRBJ1-1	-	TRBV30	CAWGSGVAPEAFF	TGTGCCTGGGGGAGCGGGGTAGCCCCTGAAGCTTTCTTT
-	TRBJ2-1	TRBD2	TRBV3-1/TRBV3-2	CASSPRLAGGPYNEQFF	TGTGCCAGCAGCCCCCGACTAGCGGGGGGGCCATACAATGAGCAGTTCTTC
-	TRBJ2-5	-	TRBV3-1/TRBV3-2	CASSENRDTRSSQYF	TGTGCCAGCAGTGAGAACCGGGACACCCGAAGTTCCCAGTACTTC
-	TRBJ2-2	-	TRBV27	CASSLGAGVSGELFF	TGTGCCAGCAGTTTAGGGGCCGGGGTAAGCGGGGAGCTGTTTTTT
once	TRBJ1-2	-	TRBV7-8	CASSLGTGFNYGYTF	TGTGCCAGCAGCTTAGGGACGGGTTTCAACTATGGCTACACCTTC
-	TRBJ2-7	-	TRBV19	CASSIVSGMGFYEQYF	TGTGCCAGTAGTATAGTGTCCGGGATGGGATTTTACGAGCAGTACTTC
once	TRBJ1-6	-	TRBV19	CASSAGARGNSPLHF	TGTGCCAGTAGTGCAGGGGCCCGGGGGAATTCACCCCTCCACTTT
-	TRBJ1-5	-	TRBV5-1	CASSWTTGSNQPQHF	TGCGCCAGCAGCTGGACCACAGGTAGCAATCAGCCCCAGCATTTT
-	TRBJ1-5	TRBD1	TRBV24-1	CATSDQDRGSNQPQHF	TGTGCCACCAGTGACCAGGACAGGGGTAGCAATCAGCCCCAGCATTTT
-	TRBJ1-1	-	TRBV5-8	CASSLEMNTEAFF	TGTGCCAGCAGCTTGGAGATGAACACTGAAGCTTTCTTT
-	TRBJ1-3	-	TRBV4-2	CASSPERSKGRLGNTIYF	TGTGCCAGCAGCCCCGAAAGGTCTAAGGGAAGACTAGGAAACACCATATATTTT
once	TRBJ2-2	-	TRBV21-1	CASSKASLTPGTENTGELFF	TGTGCCAGCAGCAAAGCCTCCTTAACGCCCGGGACAGAGAACACCGGGGAGCTGTTTTTT
-	TRBJ1-6	-	TRBV2	CASSPGFSPLHF	TGTGCCAGCAGTCCTGGGTTTTCACCCCTCCACTTT
-	TRBJ1-6	-	TRBV7-9	CASSLESSYNSPLHF	TGTGCCAGCAGCCTAGAGAGCTCCTATAATTCACCCCTCCACTTT
-	TRBJ2-7	-	TRBV7-6	CASSWDGGYTGEQYF	TGTGCCAGCAGCTGGGATGGCGGTTATACGGGAGAGCAGTACTTC
-	TRBJ1-1	-	TRBV12-3/TRBV12-4	CASTLGENTEAFF	TGTGCCAGCACCTTGGGGGAGAACACTGAAGCTTTCTTT
-	TRBJ2-5	-	TRBV15	CATSRDGRETQYF	TGTGCCACCAGCAGAGATGGGCGGGAGACCCAGTACTTC
once	TRBJ2-5	TRBD2	TRBV18	CASSPSGWDAQETQYF	TGTGCCAGCTCACCTAGCGGGTGGGACGCCCAAGAGACCCAGTACTTC
-	TRBJ2-1	-	TRBV5-1	CASSLKGMSYNEQFF	TGCGCCAGCAGCTTGAAGGGTATGTCCTACAATGAGCAGTTCTTC
-	TRBJ1-5	-	TRBV27	CASRGPSNQPQHF	TGTGCCAGCAGGGGACCGAGCAATCAGCCCCAGCATTTT
-	TRBJ1-6	-	TRBV11-1	CASSGGPNNSPLHF	TGTGCCAGCAGCGGGGGCCCGAATAATTCACCCCTCCACTTT
-	TRBJ1-4	-	TRBV27	CASSLYMGSGEKLFF	TGTGCCAGCAGTTTATATATGGGGTCGGGTGAAAAACTGTTTTTT
-	TRBJ2-3	TRBD1	TRBV2	CASRITGVGTDTQYF	TGTGCCAGCAGGATAACAGGGGTGGGCACAGATACGCAGTATTTT
-	TRBJ2-7	TRBD1	TRBV3-1/TRBV3-2	CASSFLTTGDGEQYF	TGTGCCAGCAGCTTCTTAACGACAGGGGACGGCGAGCAGTACTTC
-	TRBJ2-3	TRBD2	TRBV19	CASSIEGSGGTDTQYF	TGTGCCAGTAGTATAGAAGGTAGCGGGGGTACAGATACGCAGTATTTT
-	TRBJ1-2	-	TRBV20-1	CSGRRDYGYTF	TGCAGTGGACGGAGGGACTATGGCTACACCTTC
-	TRBJ1-5	-	TRBV19	CASSIVGADQPQHF	TGTGCCAGTAGTATCGTAGGCGCCGATCAGCCCCAGCATTTT
-	TRBJ2-1	-	TRBV9	CASSVGGPYNEQFF	TGTGCCAGCAGCGTTGGGGGGCCGTACAATGAGCAGTTCTTC
-	TRBJ2-7	TRBD2	TRBV7-9	CASSHDVWGGFVPHAEQYF	TGTGCCAGCAGCCACGACGTTTGGGGGGGATTTGTACCACACGCCGAGCAGTACTTC
-	TRBJ1-5	-	TRBV7-9	CASSPRDSGPQHF	TGTGCCAGCAGCCCACGGGACTCGGGGCCCCAGCATTTT
-	TRBJ1-6	-	TRBV2	CASNWYLRSSPLHF	TGTGCCAGCAATTGGTATTTAAGGTCTTCACCCCTCCACTTT
-	TRBJ2-1	TRBD2	TRBV5-1	CASSPILAGGENEQFF	TGCGCCAGCAGCCCGATACTAGCGGGGGGAGAGAATGAGCAGTTCTTC
once	TRBJ2-1	-	TRBV11-2	CASSSRLDSYNEQFF	TGTGCCAGCAGCTCACGCCTAGACTCCTACAATGAGCAGTTCTTC
-	TRBJ2-1	TRBD2	TRBV7-9	CASSLVGLALNEQFF	TGTGCCAGCAGCTTAGTAGGACTAGCGTTAAATGAGCAGTTCTTC
-	TRBJ1-1	-	TRBV6-1	CASSEFGEAFF	TGTGCCAGCAGTGAGTTCGGTGAAGCTTTCTTT
-	TRBJ1-2	TRBD1	TRBV30	CAWSGGQGATDYGYTF	TGTGCCTGGAGTGGGGGACAGGGAGCTACCGACTATGGCTACACCTTC
-	TRBJ2-6	-	TRBV10-2	CASSESRPSGANVLTF	TGCGCCAGCAGTGAGTCAAGACCCTCTGGGGCCAACGTCCTGACTTTC
-	TRBJ1-2	TRBD1	TRBV7-9	CASSLEITGEDGYTF	TGTGCCAGCAGCTTAGAAATCACAGGGGAGGATGGCTACACCTTC
-	TRBJ1-1	-	TRBV6-1	CASSDLTNRGTEAFF	TGTGCCAGCAGTGATCTGACAAATCGCGGGACTGAAGCTTTCTTT
-	TRBJ2-7	TRBD1	TRBV27	CATAKRGPTYEQYF	TGTGCCACTGCCAAAAGGGGGCCTACCTACGAGCAGTACTTC
-	TRBJ1-6	TRBD1	TRBV28	CASSLIQGNSPLHF	TGTGCCAGCAGTTTAATACAGGGGAATTCACCCCTCCACTTT
-	TRBJ1-4	-	TRBV6-5	CASREGRRTNEKLFF	TGTGCCAGCAGGGAGGGGCGACGGACTAATGAAAAACTGTTTTTT
-	TRBJ2-5	-	TRBV4-2	CASSQVERSTQYF	TGTGCCAGCAGCCAAGTCGAGAGATCGACCCAGTACTTC
once	TRBJ1-5	-	TRBV19	CASSIGSWAGNQPQHF	TGTGCCAGTAGTATAGGTTCGTGGGCTGGCAATCAGCCCCAGCATTTT
-	TRBJ1-1	-	TRBV12-3/TRBV12-4	CASRDSPHTEAFF	TGTGCCAGCAGGGACAGCCCCCACACTGAAGCTTTCTTT
-	TRBJ1-5	-	TRBV4-1	CASSQGNRDVHQPQHF	TGCGCCAGCAGCCAAGGGAACAGAGATGTCCATCAGCCCCAGCATTTT
-	TRBJ1-2	-	TRBV5-1	CASSLGGRYGYTF	TGCGCCAGCAGCTTGGGAGGGCGCTATGGCTACACCTTC
-	TRBJ1-3	-	TRBV6-2/TRBV6-3	CASSYTGTSLGNTIYF	TGTGCCAGCAGCTATACCGGGACAAGTCTTGGAAACACCATATATTTT
-	TRBJ2-7	TRBD1	TRBV5-1	CASSLWGTGDYEQYF	TGCGCCAGCAGCTTGTGGGGGACAGGGGATTACGAGCAGTACTTC
-	TRBJ1-1	-	TRBV6-5	CASRSGWGEAFF	TGTGCCAGCAGGTCTGGATGGGGTGAAGCTTTCTTT
-	TRBJ2-2	TRBD2	TRBV5-4	CASSAGVGSTGELFF	TGTGCCAGCAGCGCGGGGGTAGGGAGCACCGGGGAGCTGTTTTTT
-	TRBJ2-3	-	TRBV7-7	CASSSGVGTDTQYF	TGTGCTAGCAGCTCCGGGGTTGGGACAGATACGCAGTATTTT
once	TRBJ1-6	-	TRBV5-6	CASSPQPTVYSYNSPLHF	TGTGCCAGCAGCCCACAACCGACAGTATACTCCTATAATTCACCCCTCCACTTT
-	TRBJ1-2	-	TRBV28	CASAGPYGYTF	TGTGCCAGTGCAGGACCCTATGGCTACACCTTC
-	TRBJ1-4	-	TRBV30	CAWNSRRAGKLFF	TGTGCCTGGAACTCACGAAGGGCTGGAAAACTGTTTTTT
once	TRBJ2-7	TRBD1	TRBV19	CASSRGQGHSYEQYF	TGTGCCAGTAGTAGAGGACAGGGCCACTCCTACGAGCAGTACTTC
-	TRBJ2-1	TRBD2	TRBV27	CASSFPLAGSYNEQFF	TGTGCCAGCAGTTTCCCTCTAGCGGGCTCCTACAATGAGCAGTTCTTC